The T cell receptor beta chain described here comes from a study of T cell responses to AZD1222 COVID-19 vaccine. A word on this clone: Its antigen remains unidentified.

TCRdb's copy holds only in-frame clones and misses some; the assay was immunoSEQ multiplex PCR. In the table there are more than 95,000 clones, about 89% of which are singletons. Overall study findings and caveats: Within unmutated variant regions lay the reported targets of nearly half of spike-specific TCRs. The donor cohort was predominantly white British with a female majority, and clonal diversity may have been underestimated. Mapped onto spike, vaccine-associated CD4 TCRs spanned it and were dominant at 160-218 and 743-854.

Germline values: CDR1 LGHNA, CDR2 YNFKEQ. Trimming removed 0 bases from V and 1 base from J, with 13 bases in between. CDR3 size: 17 residues. This chain connects TRBV4-2 to TRBJ1-3; D is unclear. This clonotype was sampled from an adult in good health. This specimen was peripheral blood, taken on day 0 of AZD1222 vaccination. The chain's CDR3 is CASSQEGRSGSGNTIYF. CDR3 nucleotides: TGTGCCAGCAGCCAAGAAGGTAGATCGGGGTCTGGAAACACCATATATTTT.